The rows below give T cell receptor beta chains drawn from one sample of a study of regulatory T cells in long-lasting Graves disease. A single record per CDR3 protein comes from TCRdb applying MiXCR to the multiplex PCR reads. The sample has some 470,000 distinct CDR3 sequences; roughly a fifth are singletons. Material: peripheral blood mononuclear cells (PBMCs), obtained when the disease was refractory, from a patient treated with antithyroid drugs. The receptors derive from a female donor with Graves disease. CDR3s include the opening cysteine and the closing phenylalanine or tryptophan. D genes are given only for firm matches. Not every row has a clone size; where given, it reads once, few, many or a size class.

d_call	j_call	clone_size	v_call	cdr3_aa	cdr3_nt
.	TRBJ2-7	many	TRBV6-1	CASSERGSEQYF	TGTGCCAGCAGTGAAAGGGGTTCCGAGCAGTACTTC
TRBD1	TRBJ1-2	few	TRBV20-1	CSANIDRGLGYGYTF	TGCAGTGCGAACATCGACAGGGGGCTTGGCTATGGCTACACCTTC
.	TRBJ2-7	.	TRBV20-1	CSALATAAYEQYF	TGCAGCGCTCTTGCTACGGCCGCCTACGAGCAGTACTTC
.	TRBJ1-5	many	TRBV12-3/TRBV12-4	CASSGDSVSNQPQHF	TGTGCCAGCAGTGGGGACTCAGTTAGCAATCAGCCCCAGCATTTT
.	TRBJ1-2	many	TRBV19	CASRRVSSGYTF	TGTGCCAGTAGGAGGGTTTCCAGTGGCTACACCTTC
.	TRBJ2-6	few	TRBV7-2	CASGSRSGANVLTF	TGTGCCAGCGGATCAAGGTCTGGGGCCAACGTCCTGACTTTC
TRBD1	TRBJ1-2	few	TRBV19	CASSRDRIYGYTF	TGTGCCAGTAGTCGGGACAGAATCTATGGCTACACCTTC
.	TRBJ2-2	few	TRBV20-1	CSASRNTGELFF	TGCAGTGCCAGCAGGAACACCGGGGAGCTGTTTTTT
.	TRBJ1-2	many	TRBV27	CASSLSVPRGKVGYTF	TGTGCCAGCAGTTTATCTGTCCCTAGGGGTAAAGTTGGCTACACCTTC
TRBD2	TRBJ2-3	.	TRBV28	CASKNSGVPPDTQYF	TGTGCCAGCAAAAATAGCGGGGTTCCGCCGGATACGCAGTATTTT
TRBD1	TRBJ1-4	.	TRBV5-1	CASSSTGQGNEKLFF	TGCGCCAGCAGCTCCACCGGACAGGGGAATGAAAAACTGTTTTTT
TRBD1	TRBJ2-7	few	TRBV5-6	CASSSYPGQGNSYEQYF	TGTGCCAGCAGCTCGTACCCGGGACAGGGGAACTCCTACGAGCAGTACTTC
.	TRBJ1-1	.	TRBV29-1	CSGLGRAGVAFF	TGCAGCGGTTTGGGCAGGGCGGGTGTAGCTTTCTTT
TRBD1	TRBJ1-5	few	TRBV24-1	CATSDHGTGNQPQHF	TGTGCCACCAGTGATCACGGGACAGGGAATCAGCCCCAGCATTTT
.	TRBJ2-1	.	TRBV28	CASSSRTVLPLGEQFF	TGTGCCAGCAGCTCCCGGACAGTTTTGCCCCTGGGTGAGCAGTTCTTC
.	TRBJ2-6	few	TRBV9	CASSEPRQPPNLYSGANVLTF	TGTGCCAGCAGCGAGCCTAGACAGCCACCTAACCTTTACTCTGGGGCCAACGTCCTGACTTTC
.	TRBJ1-2	many	TRBV6-5	CASSYGQSPSGYTF	TGTGCCAGCAGTTACGGACAGTCCCCTAGCGGCTACACCTTC
.	TRBJ1-2	.	TRBV28	CASKEGRGAFGYTF	TGTGCCAGCAAGGAGGGCAGGGGTGCGTTTGGCTACACCTTC
.	TRBJ1-2	few	TRBV4-3	CASSFLSTGPAGYTF	TGCGCCAGCAGCTTCCTAAGTACAGGTCCTGCTGGCTACACCTTC
TRBD1	TRBJ2-5	many	TRBV3-1	CASSQVGDRSGGETQYF	TGTGCCAGCAGCCAAGTTGGGGACAGGTCAGGCGGAGAGACCCAGTACTTC
TRBD1	TRBJ1-2	many	TRBV29-1	CSVRTTGVYGYTF	TGCAGCGTCCGAACCACAGGGGTCTATGGCTACACCTTC
.	TRBJ2-2	.	TRBV7-3	CASRPTNTGELFF	TGTGCCAGCAGACCCACGAACACCGGGGAGCTGTTTTTT
TRBD2	TRBJ2-7	many	TRBV12-3/TRBV12-4	CASRVAGGSYEQYF	TGTGCCAGCAGAGTAGCGGGAGGCTCCTACGAGCAGTACTTC
.	TRBJ2-1	few	TRBV28	CASSLVIGGDWKSPLEQFF	TGTGCCAGCAGTCTCGTGATTGGAGGGGACTGGAAGTCTCCCCTTGAGCAGTTCTTC
.	TRBJ1-1	many	TRBV30	CAWSVRPEAFF	TGTGCCTGGAGTGTACGGCCTGAAGCTTTCTTT
TRBD1	TRBJ2-6	many	TRBV28	CASSLPAGGPSGANVLTF	TGTGCCAGCAGTTTACCGGCAGGGGGCCCTTCTGGGGCCAACGTCCTGACTTTC
TRBD2	TRBJ2-2	many	TRBV24-1	CATSASGRAQERSGELFF	TGTGCCACCAGTGCTAGCGGGAGGGCCCAGGAAAGGTCCGGGGAGCTGTTTTTT
TRBD2	TRBJ2-5	.	TRBV20-1	CSARDGGGNQETQYF	TGCAGTGCTAGAGACGGCGGGGGGAACCAAGAGACCCAGTACTTC
.	TRBJ2-3	.	TRBV5-1	CASSFGSSTDTQYF	TGCGCCAGCAGCTTCGGGTCAAGCACAGATACGCAGTATTTT
TRBD1	TRBJ2-7	.	TRBV4-1	CASSQDGQGAYEQYF	TGCGCCAGCAGCCAAGACGGACAGGGGGCCTACGAGCAGTACTTC
.	TRBJ1-1	.	TRBV6-5	CASSYPNTGEAFF	TGTGCCAGCAGTTATCCAAACACGGGTGAAGCTTTCTTT
.	TRBJ2-1	once	TRBV20-1	CSARPYNEQFF	TGCAGTGCTAGACCGTACAATGAGCAGTTCTTC
.	TRBJ1-1	.	TRBV24-1	CATSDSGAPEAFF	TGTGCCACCAGTGATTCAGGGGCTCCTGAAGCTTTCTTT
.	TRBJ1-1	few	TRBV29-1	CSVHRLFEAFF	TGCAGCGTTCACCGTTTATTTGAAGCTTTCTTT
.	TRBJ1-1	many	TRBV6-5	CASSSLGKVTEAFF	TGTGCCAGCAGTTCTTTGGGCAAGGTGACCGAAGCTTTCTTT
.	TRBJ2-4	many	TRBV6-5	CASSYSGFGGIPNIQYF	TGTGCCAGCAGTTACTCGGGGTTCGGGGGAATTCCGAACATTCAGTACTTC
.	TRBJ1-5	.	TRBV2	CATSDWGDQPQHF	TGTGCCACCAGTGATTGGGGGGATCAGCCCCAGCATTTT
.	TRBJ1-6	many	TRBV2	CASSESRDWGAEYNSPLHF	TGTGCCAGCAGTGAAAGTAGGGATTGGGGTGCGGAGTATAATTCACCCCTCCACTTT
TRBD1	TRBJ2-7	few	TRBV20-1	CSARDLTGTGANEQYF	TGCAGTGCTAGAGATCTCACCGGGACAGGGGCCAACGAGCAGTACTTC
.	TRBJ1-2	few	TRBV28	CASSLGGDRYGYTF	TGTGCCAGCAGTTTAGGAGGTGACCGCTATGGCTACACCTTC
.	TRBJ1-1	.	TRBV28	CAGGEVNTEASF	TGTGCCGGCGGTGAGGTGAACACTGAAGCTTCCTTT
.	TRBJ1-3	few	TRBV10-3	CAISESKQIASGNTIYF	TGTGCCATCAGTGAGTCGAAACAGATTGCCTCTGGAAACACCATATATTTT
TRBD1	TRBJ2-7	few	TRBV15	CATSPRTGQTYEQYF	TGTGCCACCAGCCCCCGGACAGGCCAAACCTACGAGCAGTACTTC
.	TRBJ1-1	many	TRBV12-3/TRBV12-4	CASTHRRLLNTEAFF	TGTGCCAGCACCCACCGACGATTATTGAACACTGAAGCTTTCTTT
.	TRBJ1-1	few	TRBV7-2	CASSLVLWVTTEAFF	TGTGCCAGCAGCTTAGTACTCTGGGTAACCACTGAAGCTTTCTTT